Described below is a single T cell receptor beta chain sequence and its context. Its specific antigen is unknown. Per-nucleotide qualities are absent, and no much larger clonotype sits a single base away. The germline V gene yields MGHRA for CDR1 and YSYEKL for CDR2. From the cysteine through the phenylalanine, the CDR3 covers 15 amino acids. Just the 45-base CDR3 DNA is kept, in frame starting at base 1. V is pared back by 3 bases and J by 0 bases, with 10 bases lying between the germline termini. The sample is drawn from a study of cytomegalovirus exposure and HLA in healthy donors listed by TCRdb under 2017. Describing the broader study: In an earlier analysis of roughly 500 of the donors, about 260 Gb of sequence data and approximately 120 million unique TCR beta sequences from roughly 190 million T cells were reported. High-throughput TCR immunosequencing, statistical association of individual TCRs with disease status, and machine learning were combined to predict cytomegalovirus infection status. The study was designed to test whether signatures of past pathogen exposure could be identified by cataloging public T cell receptors. In the later analysis, no new phenotypic data were used to find candidate immune exposures; instead, reliance was placed on TCR beta sequences and their occurrence across donors. Among approximately 370 genotyped donors of the cohort, an average of approximately 200,000 unique TCR beta nucleotide sequences was sequenced per donor, of which approximately 18% were non-productive. Roughly 300 gigabases of sequencing data and roughly 90 million unique TCR sequences were included in an early release covering under 650 HLA-typed donors. Both class I and class II loci were covered by HLA typing, at four-digit resolution. A separate validation cohort of 90 to 150 different subjects was used in addition to the 666-subject first cohort. Typing coverage varied by locus: about 620-630 donors for A, B, C, DRB1 and DQB1; approximately 500 for DQA1; more than 600 for DPA1; under 490 for DPB1. Five DR-DQ haplotypes were handled as single units for association and clustering, since linkage in the cohort was strong. A later analysis re-examined previously published TCR beta repertoires from just over 650 donors and added high-resolution HLA genotyping to investigate patterns of TCR occurrence. Donor age, sex, ethnicity and CMV serostatus were compiled together with the repertoire data. Every discovery cohort repertoire had been produced on one sequencing platform. To decide whether each TCR beta V gene segment behaved as functional or pseudogenic, an earlier analysis of fewer than 750 of the donors relied on high-throughput TCR beta sequencing. The study used immunosequencing to profile the T cell repertoires of hundreds of subjects and linked those repertoires to cytomegalovirus serostatus. In a later genetic analysis, genome-wide SNP genotypes for about 55% of the roughly 700 donors were used, and that subset was treated as a discovery cohort. Among the roughly 390 genotyped donors, about 85% belonged to the genetic ancestry cluster associated with self-reported Caucasian donors.

The receptor library was made with the immunoSEQ multiplex PCR assay. For the multiplex PCR, a mixture combining 60 forward primers for TCR Vbeta segments and 13 reverse primers for TCR Jbeta segments was used. A multiplex PCR assay on genomic DNA amplified the CDR3 region of rearranged TCR beta genes. The amplified TCR beta libraries were sequenced on the Illumina HiSeq System as 87-base-pair reads. Under the source paper's analysis protocol: A later analysis counted tens of millions of unique TCR beta chains across the 650 to 800 repertoires, and roughly 10 million of these chains were shared by at least two donors. To remove PCR and sequencing errors, raw reads were error-corrected and collapsed into unique sequences using a nearest-neighbor algorithm that merged closely related sequences. To assign V, D and J gene segments, CDR3 sequences were aligned to IMGT reference sequences. For a sequence to be retained, a match of at least six nucleotides was required to both a V gene segment and a J gene segment. A rearrangement was called productive if the CDR3 had no stop codons and remained in frame with V and J, and every other rearrangement was called non-productive. CDR3 was defined by IMGT convention, running from the second conserved V-encoded cysteine to the conserved J-encoded phenylalanine. The earlier analysis of a few hundred of the donors excluded any sequence lacking an unambiguous match to a single V gene segment. In an earlier analysis of 587 of the donors, a V segment was called functional when productive rearrangements were above 56.7%, and segregating when the standard deviation between donors exceeded 5%. A statistical classification framework was developed to diagnose cytomegalovirus status using the catalog of TCR beta chain sequences. A later analysis assigned V and J genes by comparing TCR nucleotide sequences with IMGT/GENE-DB human TR gene sequences. A later analysis assigned CDR3 sequences and most-parsimonious VDJ recombination scenarios with the TCRdist pipeline. In a later analysis, each TCR beta chain was defined by its CDR3 amino acid sequence together with its V-gene family, and reads lacking a unique V-gene family were excluded. As a way to deal with suspected cross-contamination and a sequencing artifact, a later analysis dropped under 600 nucleotide sequences that were highly shared and had low generation probability. A later analysis calculated a clonal expansion index for each public chain from normalized within-repertoire ranks of inferred template counts. A later analysis computed generation probabilities with a VDJ recombination model fitted to out-of-frame rearrangements, and checked the results against IGoR. In a later analysis, TCR-TCR, TCR-HLA and TCR-CMV co-occurrence was scored with hypergeometric tests, and a repertoire-size bias correction was applied to TCR pairs. To estimate false discovery rates, a later analysis permuted the HLA or CMV assignments 20 times. A later analysis grouped co-occurring TCRs with DBSCAN, adding TCRdist sequence similarity when clustering within HLA-allele-positive subsets. Repertoires with fewer than 30,000 or more than 120,000 public chains were left out of co-occurrence clustering, as were about 5 repertoires with anomalous nucleotide sharing. What TCRdb holds here is the immuneACCESS table cut down to in-frame rearrangements. Part of the clones is not present; checked against another copy, under half of the missing clones reflect an unresolved V gene, and the others are unexplained. V and J calls and clone size are copied from that table; D and trimming were computed from the DNA. The sample data list about 200,000 clones, and 70% to 80% of these were observed just once. The top ten hold more than 1.5% of the sample.

The cohort was made up of approximately 670 healthy bone marrow donors. All cohort members were sampled while nominally healthy, although unrecorded immune exposures were likely present. The donor tested CMV seropositive, placing the donor among the 310 or so seropositive members of the cohort. A peripheral blood sample was collected from each donor, and TCR beta sequencing was performed on peripheral blood mononuclear cells. Genomic DNA extraction from the blood cell samples was performed with the Qiagen DNeasy Blood Extraction Kit. Study-wide findings and limitations: In this cohort, only TCR beta chains were sequenced, and detectable features were limited by the absence of alpha or paired-chain data. A few of the identified cytomegalovirus-associated TCR beta chains were confirmed in vitro to be specific for cytomegalovirus antigens. A later analysis associated about 18,000 TCR beta sequences with specific HLA alleles at a false discovery rate of 0.05. Most TCR sequences were observed very rarely across donors, whereas some public TCRs were present in many individuals. A total of roughly 160 TCR beta chains were listed by the study as associated with cytomegalovirus. Compared with equally common non-associated chains, HLA-associated TCR beta chains in a later analysis were more clonally expanded and had lower generation probabilities. V-gene and J-gene trimming of TCR beta chains was associated with a missense DCLRE1C variant in a later genetic analysis, and the association was replicated in an independent cohort. An earlier analysis of around 540 of the donors showed that most TCR beta V segments appeared in productive rearrangements either about 87% or about 30% of the time, which broadly matched IMGT annotations. Sequencing depth was assumed to be roughly uniform across donors in the presence/absence analyses, though that assumption may not hold. A further reported finding was that TCR beta sequences accurately predicted the HLA-A and HLA-B alleles for most subjects in the first cohort. In a later genetic analysis, fewer N-insertions in productive TCRs were reported among donors in an Asian-associated ancestry cluster than the approximately 630-donor mean. Correlated functional status among segregating V segments might be attributable to linkage disequilibrium, but an unknown experimental factor could not be ruled out. A group of highly shared sequence variants was considered likely to be a technical artifact of the sequencing pipeline. The earlier analysis of about 600 of the donors excluded over 15 rarely observed V segments, including chromosome 9 orphons, because counts were too low. The 87-base-pair reads could not distinguish some IMGT-functional V segments, including TRBV6-2 and TRBV6-3, so those segments were excluded. According to a later analysis, most CMV-associated TCR beta chains appeared to be HLA-restricted, and the HLA associations seemed to be driven largely by CMV exposure. Because HLA typing was unavailable for some donors at each locus, only the typed subset was used in association tests. In a later analysis, several top co-occurrence clusters were reported to appear linked to parvovirus B19, influenza, CMV and Epstein-Barr virus. In both the original and validation cohorts, the classifier was reported to diagnose cytomegalovirus status with high specificity and sensitivity. Strong co-occurrence of HLA alleles, especially DR and DQ, made assigning TCR associations to individual alleles difficult. The only immune exposure information available for the cohort was CMV serostatus. The authors suggested that the approach could potentially be generalized to other disease states and immunological phenotypes. In a later analysis, the rate of TCR association differed among HLA loci, with DRB1 alleles having the most associated TCRs and HLA-C alleles having the fewest.

Sequenced sample: PBMCs. The sequence joins TRBV4-1 to TRBJ2-3; no D gene can be assigned with confidence. The sequence came from a girl aged 10 to 17 in good health and CMV-seropositive. The nucleotides are TGCGCCAGCAGCCATGCAGTGACTAGCACAGATACGCAGTATTTT. It encodes CASSHAVTSTDTQYF.